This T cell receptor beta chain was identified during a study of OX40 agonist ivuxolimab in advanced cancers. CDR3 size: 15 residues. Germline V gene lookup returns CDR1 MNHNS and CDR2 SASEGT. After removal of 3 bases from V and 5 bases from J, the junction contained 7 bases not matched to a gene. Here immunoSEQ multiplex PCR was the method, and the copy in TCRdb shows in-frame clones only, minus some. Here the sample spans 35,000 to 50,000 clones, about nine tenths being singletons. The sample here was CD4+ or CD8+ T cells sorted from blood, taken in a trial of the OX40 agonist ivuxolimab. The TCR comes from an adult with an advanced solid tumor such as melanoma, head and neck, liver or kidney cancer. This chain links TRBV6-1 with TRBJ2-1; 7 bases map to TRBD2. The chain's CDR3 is CASSDEGGPDNEQFF. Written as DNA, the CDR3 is TGTGCCAGCAGTGATGAGGGAGGGCCCGACAATGAGCAGTTCTTC.